These 15 T cell receptor beta chains were sequenced from one sample in a study of cytomegalovirus exposure and HLA in healthy donors. The PCR contained 60 Vbeta and 13 Jbeta primers. Assay used: immunoSEQ multiplex PCR; TCRdb lists only in-frame clones, some missing. The table lists 100,000 to 150,000 clones. Sequencing used PBMCs. These receptors all come from a man under 40 in good health and CMV-seronegative.

The V call is TRBV7-2, the J call TRBJ1-1; D unresolved. The ends were cut back, 7 bases at V and 2 bases at J, with 14 bases in the middle. CDR1 is SGHTA and CDR2 is FQGNSA in the germline V gene. The CDR3 is 14 residues long. CDR3 sequence: CASTYSGDNTEAFF. In DNA, the CDR3 is TGTGCCAGCACCTACTCAGGTGATAACACTGAAGCTTTCTTT.

The chain carries TRBV6-5 and TRBJ1-2; 7 positions agree with TRBD1. In germline, CDR1 is MNHEY, CDR2 SVGAGI. The J segment lost 2 bases and the V segment lost 0 bases, leaving 0 bases of the junction unmatched. This CDR3 is 14 amino acids long. Here the CDR3 DNA reads TGTGCCAGCAGTTACTCGGGACAGAACTATGGCTACACCTTC. Its translation is CASSYSGQNYGYTF.

The rearrangement uses TRBV28 and TRBJ2-7; D not resolved. The CDR3 consists of 14 residues. Deletions cut 3 bases from V and 0 bases from J, with 9 bases between. Germline-derived CDR1 and CDR2 are MDHEN and SYDVKM. DNA for the CDR3: TGTGCCAGCAGTTTCAGGTCATTCTCCTACGAGCAGTACTTC. It specifies CASSFRSFSYEQYF.

This rearrangement joins TRBV6-1 to TRBJ2-7; a weak D match, TRBD2 (5 bases). Trimming removed 8 bases at V and 5 bases at J, with 22 bases between. This CDR3 spans 15 amino acids. CDR1 and CDR2 from the germline V gene are MNHNS and SASEGT. CDR3 in DNA: TGTGCCAGCTGCCTCTTAGCAGCGGCCCGACACGAGCAGTACTTC. This gives the protein CASCLLAAARHEQYF.

The chain couples TRBV12-5 to TRBJ2-1; D is uncertain. V shed 5 bases and J shed 10 bases, with 12 bases lying between them. Germline V gene lookup returns CDR1 LGHNT and CDR2 FRNRAP. The CDR3 is 12 residues long. CDR3 protein: CASGHPYGEQFF. The CDR3 coding sequence is TGTGCTAGTGGTCACCCTTACGGGGAGCAGTTCTTC.

The rearrangement links TRBV10-3 to TRBJ2-7; 10 positions agree with TRBD2. The J segment lost 2 bases and the V segment lost 11 bases, leaving 9 bases of the junction unmatched. The CDR3 is 14 amino acids. Germline loops: CDR1 ENHRY, CDR2 SYGVKD. The CDR3 sequence: CASSSGSNPYEQYF. The CDR3 nucleotides read TGTGCCTCTTCTAGCGGGAGTAACCCCTACGAGCAGTACTTC.

The V call is TRBV7-2, the J call TRBJ2-7; TRBD2 matches 13 bases. J gave up 5 bases and V 5 bases, and 6 bases lay outside the gene matches. The CDR3 is 15 residues long. CDR1 and CDR2 (germline): SGHTA, FQGNSA. The chain's CDR3 is CASSLWTSGRNEQYF. Here the CDR3 DNA reads TGTGCCAGCAGCCTTTGGACTAGCGGGAGAAACGAGCAGTACTTC. Combining the CDR3 with reference TRBV7-2 and TRBJ2-7 gives the whole variable domain GAGVSQSPSNKVTEKGKDVELRCDPISGHTALYWYRQSLGQGLEFLIYFQGNSAPDKSGLPSDRFSAERTGGSVSTLTIQRTQQEDSAVYLCASSLWTSGRNEQYFGPGTRLTVT.

The chain carries TRBV18 and TRBJ1-6, with 7 bases identical to TRBD1. CDR1 and CDR2 (germline): KGHSH, LQKENI. Trimming at V came to 3 bases and at J to 3 bases, leaving 2 bases not matched to a gene. The CDR3 spans 15 residues. Here the CDR3 DNA reads TGTGCCAGCTCACCGGGACAGAGCTATAATTCACCCCTCCACTTT. This sequence encodes CASSPGQSYNSPLHF.

The V call is TRBV28, the J call TRBJ2-1; the match to TRBD2 covers 9 bases. There are 15 residues in the CDR3. The V gene end was trimmed by 5 bases and the J gene end by 5 bases; junction bases not matched to a gene: 7. From germline, CDR1 is MDHEN and CDR2 SYDVKM. Here the CDR3 DNA reads TGTGCCAGCAGTCCCCGACTAGCGGCAAACAATGAGCAGTTCTTC. Encoded protein: CASSPRLAANNEQFF.

The V call is TRBV5-6, the J call TRBJ1-3, with no clear D. Germline V gene sequence: CDR1 SGHDT, CDR2 YYEEEE. V shed 2 bases and J shed 10 bases, with 10 bases lying between them. The CDR3 is 12 amino acids. In DNA form, the CDR3 reads TGTGCCAGCAGCTTACGGGGAAGGACCATATATTTT. It yields the protein CASSLRGRTIYF. Variable domain in full (rest from reference TRBV5-6 and TRBJ1-3): DAGVTQSPTHLIKTRGQQVTLRCSPKSGHDTVSWYQQALGQGPQFIFQYYEEEERQRGNFPDRFSGHQFPNYSSELNVNALLLGDSALYLCASSLRGRTIYFGEGSWLTVV.

J is TRBJ2-5 and V is TRBV7-3, with D possibly TRBD2 on 6 matching bases. Trimming left V 1 base short and J 7 bases short, with 19 bases between. Germline values: CDR1 SGHTA, CDR2 FQGTGA. This CDR3 contains 16 residues. CDR3: CASSLIRDSRGGTQYF. CDR3 DNA: TGTGCCAGCAGCTTAATCAGGGACTCAAGAGGAGGGACCCAGTACTTC.

The chain has TRBV27 and TRBJ2-5; 7 bases are shared with TRBD1. Germline V CDR1 and CDR2: MNHEY, SMNVEV (reference sequence). V lost 5 bases to trimming and J lost 2 bases; unmatched junction nucleotides: 8. CDR3 length equals 15 residues. CDR3 region: CASSPDRDRQETQYF. The CDR3 DNA is TGTGCCAGCAGTCCAGACCGGGACAGACAAGAGACCCAGTACTTC.

The gene calls are TRBV30 and TRBJ1-6; D not resolved. The V end lost 5 bases, the J end lost 5 bases, and 10 bases lay between the germline ends. Germline CDR1 reads GTSNPN; CDR2 reads SVGIG (reference sequence). The length of the CDR3 is 13 residues. The CDR3 sequence: CAWGDGNNSPLHF. The CDR3 DNA sequence: TGTGCCTGGGGCGACGGGAATAATTCACCCCTCCACTTT.

The V and J genes are TRBV28 and TRBJ2-7; possible D gene TRBD2, 5 bases. Germline V gene sequence: CDR1 MDHEN, CDR2 SYDVKM. The V gene lost 6 bases and the J gene lost 2 bases, with 11 bases spanning the gap. CDR3 length equals 13 residues. CDR3 in DNA: TGTGCCAGCAGAAAGGACGGGGCCTACGAGCAGTACTTC. It codes for CASRKDGAYEQYF.

The chain employs TRBV7-9 and TRBJ2-1, with a possible D match to TRBD2 (6 bases). The V and J ends lost 1 base and 8 bases respectively, with 18 bases between them. This CDR3 has 16 residues. Germline V gene data show CDR1 as SEHNR and CDR2 as FQNEAQ (reference sequence). In DNA form, the CDR3 reads TGTGCCAGCAGCTTAGTAGGGCTAGCGAGAGTCGATGAGCAGTTCTTC. Amino acid sequence: CASSLVGLARVDEQFF. The complete variable domain, with remaining parts taken from reference TRBV7-9 and TRBJ2-1, reads DTGVSQNPRHKITKRGQNVTFRCDPISEHNRLYWYRQTLGQGPEFLTYFQNEAQLEKSRLLSDRFSAERPKGSFSTLEIQRTEQGDSAMYLCASSLVGLARVDEQFFGPGTRLTVL.